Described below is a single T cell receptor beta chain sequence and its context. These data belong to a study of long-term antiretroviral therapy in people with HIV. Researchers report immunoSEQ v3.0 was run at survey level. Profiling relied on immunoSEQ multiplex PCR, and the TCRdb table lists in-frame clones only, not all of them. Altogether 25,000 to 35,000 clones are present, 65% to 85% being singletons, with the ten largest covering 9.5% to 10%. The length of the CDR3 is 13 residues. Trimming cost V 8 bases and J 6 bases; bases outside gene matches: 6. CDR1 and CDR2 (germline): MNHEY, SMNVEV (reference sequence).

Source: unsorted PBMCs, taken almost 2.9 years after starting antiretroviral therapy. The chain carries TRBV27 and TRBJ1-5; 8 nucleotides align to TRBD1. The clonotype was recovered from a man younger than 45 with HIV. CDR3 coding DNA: TGTGCCAGCGGCGACAGGGGCGGTCAGCCCCAGCATTTT. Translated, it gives CASGDRGGQPQHF.